Shown below are 11 T cell receptor beta chains from a single sample sequenced in a study of beta chain features in type 1 diabetes. Since all of the isolated RNA was reverse transcribed, expressed TCRB transcripts were what got sequenced. Sequencing was performed with immunoSEQ multiplex PCR; in TCRdb, only in-frame clones are kept and a portion is missing. Among hundreds of thousands of clones listed, 15% to 19% were seen once. The specimen sequenced was naive CD4+ T cells from blood. Source of these receptors: a man younger than 35 in good health.

This clone was counted between two and nine times. This chain connects TRBV7-8 to TRBJ1-1; 7 bases fit TRBD1. The ends lost 4 bases at V and 5 bases at J; junction bases unmatched: 7. This CDR3 has 14 residues. Germline CDR1 reads SGHVS; CDR2 reads FQNEAQ. The DNA of the CDR3 is TGTGCCAGCAGCTCCCCGCCAGGGGGGACTGAAGCTTTCTTT. The encoded protein is CASSSPPGGTEAFF.

A few counts support this clone. J is TRBJ1-2 and V is TRBV18; D is uncertain. The germline gives CDR1 KGHSH, CDR2 LQKENI. The CDR3 spans 13 residues. The V end lost 3 bases, the J end lost 6 bases, and 11 bases lay between the germline ends. The CDR3 nucleotides read TGTGCCAGCTCACCTGACTTGGGCAATGGCTACACCTTC. Translation: CASSPDLGNGYTF.

V is TRBV9 and J is TRBJ2-7; D might be TRBD1 or TRBD2, each matching 5 bases. Germline V gene data show CDR1 as SGDLS and CDR2 as YYNGEE. This CDR3 spans 15 amino acids. V lost 4 bases to trimming and J lost 1 base, with 15 bases between them. The CDR3 DNA is TGTGCCAGCAGCCCGAGAGGGGCCCATTCCTACGAGCAGTACTTC. Amino acids: CASSPRGAHSYEQYF.

This clone was picked up a small number of times. J is TRBJ1-5 and V is TRBV29-1; 7 nucleotides agree with TRBD1. The CDR3 has 14 amino acids. The trim removed 0 bases at V and 5 bases at J, leaving 4 bases unmatched. CDR1 is SQVTM, CDR2 ANQGSEA, per germline. CDR3 DNA: TGCAGCGTTGAAGAGACAGGGACAGATCAGCCCCAGCATTTT. This translates into CSVEETGTDQPQHF.

The genes are TRBV2 and TRBJ1-1; a weak D match, TRBD1 (6 bases). The CDR3 has 14 amino acids. The germline V and J ends were trimmed by 2 bases and 5 bases, with 12 bases remaining between them. Germline V gene data show CDR1 as SNHLY and CDR2 as FYNNEI. CDR3 sequence (DNA): TGTGCCAGCAGTGAAACCGGGGGGCGAACTGAAGCTTTCTTT. The encoded protein is CASSETGGRTEAFF.

This clone came up a few times. The chain joins TRBV10-3 to TRBJ1-3, with D perhaps matching TRBD1 (5 bases). Germline values: CDR1 ENHRY, CDR2 SYGVKD. There are 16 residues in the CDR3. V was cut by 3 bases and J by 0 bases, with 12 bases left in between. CDR3: CAISDPGLISGNTIYF. The CDR3, as DNA: TGTGCCATCAGTGACCCGGGACTCATCTCTGGAAACACCATATATTTT.

This chain connects TRBV14 to TRBJ2-1; 9 nucleotides align to TRBD2. Germline CDR1 reads SGHDN; CDR2 reads FVKESK. J lost 7 bases, V lost 1 base, and 11 bases had no gene match. The CDR3 is made up of 17 amino acids. The CDR3 is CASSQASRSGGRNEQFF. Written as DNA, the CDR3 is TGTGCCAGCAGCCAAGCGTCGCGTAGCGGGGGAAGGAATGAGCAGTTCTTC.

This clone was detected a few times. This chain links TRBV7-2 with TRBJ2-1; D gene uncertain. V shed 2 bases and J shed 9 bases, with 20 bases lying between them. From germline, CDR1 is SGHTA and CDR2 FQGNSA. This CDR3 contains 16 residues. CDR3 DNA: TGTGCCAGCAGCTTATCCCTTCCCCGTGGGAAGGCTGAGCAGTTCTTC. Amino acid sequence: CASSLSLPRGKAEQFF.

The chain uses TRBV7-8 and TRBJ2-1; D not resolved. The germline V gene has CDR1 SGHVS and CDR2 FQNEAQ. The CDR3 has 10 amino acids. The V and J ends lost 1 base and 10 bases respectively, with 2 bases between them. Here the CDR3 reads CASSLVEQFF. DNA for the CDR3: TGTGCCAGCAGCTTAGTCGAGCAGTTCTTC.

This clone was observed a handful of times. The chain employs TRBV4-3 and TRBJ2-3, with D perhaps matching TRBD1 (5 bases). Trimming shortened V by 3 bases and J by 4 bases, and 20 bases separated the two germline ends. CDR1 LGHNA and CDR2 YSLEER come from the germline V gene. The CDR3 extends over 17 amino acids. CDR3 nucleotide sequence: TGCGCCAGCAGCCAGGGGCTCCGCGGCCTATCGTCAGATACGCAGTATTTT. It specifies CASSQGLRGLSSDTQYF.

This clone occurred a few times. The chain carries TRBV7-2 and TRBJ1-3, with D possibly being TRBD1 (6 bases). V was clipped by 5 bases and J by 0 bases, with 17 bases between them. CDR3 length equals 17 residues. Per germline, CDR1 SGHTA and CDR2 FQGNSA. CDR3 protein: CASSPAGGPLSGNTIYF. Written as DNA, the CDR3 is TGTGCCAGCAGCCCAGCGGGGGGGCCCCTCTCTGGAAACACCATATATTTT. The whole variable domain, filled in from reference TRBV7-2 and TRBJ1-3, reads GAGVSQSPSNKVTEKGKDVELRCDPISGHTALYWYRQSLGQGLEFLIYFQGNSAPDKSGLPSDRFSAERTGGSVSTLTIQRTQQEDSAVYLCASSPAGGPLSGNTIYFGEGSWLTVV.